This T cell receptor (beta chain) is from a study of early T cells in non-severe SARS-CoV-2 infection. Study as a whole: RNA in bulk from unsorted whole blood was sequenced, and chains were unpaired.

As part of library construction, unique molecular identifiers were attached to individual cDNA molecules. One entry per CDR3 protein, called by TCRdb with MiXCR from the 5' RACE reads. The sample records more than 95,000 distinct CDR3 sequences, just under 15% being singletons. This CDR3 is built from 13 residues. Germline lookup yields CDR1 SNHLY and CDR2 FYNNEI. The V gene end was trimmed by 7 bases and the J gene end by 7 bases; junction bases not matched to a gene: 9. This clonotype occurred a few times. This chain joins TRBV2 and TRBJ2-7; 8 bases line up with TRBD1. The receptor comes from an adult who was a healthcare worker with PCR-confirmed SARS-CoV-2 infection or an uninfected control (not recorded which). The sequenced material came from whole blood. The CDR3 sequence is CASTSDRAGEQYF. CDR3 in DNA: TGTGCCAGCACCTCGGACAGGGCGGGGGAGCAGTACTTC.